This passage covers 27 T cell receptor beta chains from one sample sequenced in a study of early T cells in non-severe SARS-CoV-2 infection. One entry per CDR3 protein results from TCRdb running MiXCR on the 5' RACE reads. The sample has approximately 77,000 distinct CDR3 sequences, 9% to 15% seen once. This material consisted of whole blood, taken at baseline. All receptors come from an adult who was a healthcare worker with PCR-confirmed SARS-CoV-2 infection or an uninfected control (not recorded which). The donor label of this sample is uncertain.

The chain employs TRBV18 and TRBJ1-1; D call uncertain. Per germline, CDR1 KGHSH and CDR2 LQKENI. The CDR3 loop spans 13 amino acids. Trimming removed 6 bases from V and 2 bases from J, with 10 bases in between. The CDR3 region is CASSSTVNTEAFF. CDR3 nucleotides: TGTGCCAGCTCGTCAACAGTAAACACTGAAGCTTTCTTT.

The gene calls are TRBV20-1 and TRBJ2-7; D is possibly TRBD2 (6 bases). V lost 3 bases and J 1 base, leaving 13 bases between the germline ends. CDR3 length equals 14 residues. Germline V gives CDR1 DFQATT, CDR2 SNEGSKA (reference sequence). Here the CDR3 DNA reads TGCAGTGCTAGTGGAGGGGAGCGTTCCTACGAGCAGTACTTC. It encodes CSASGGERSYEQYF.

This clonotype was recorded a few times. The CDR3 DNA is TGTGCCAGCAGTTTACTTCAGAGTGGGGCGAGTGGCGCTGGCTACACCTTC. Amino acids: CASSLLQSGASGAGYTF. J is TRBJ1-2 and V is TRBV12-3 or TRBV12-4; TRBD1 might be the D (5 bases). The CDR3 runs to 17 residues. V lost 2 bases to trimming and J lost 7 bases, with 23 bases between them.

This clonotype was recorded at least ten times. The genes are TRBV6-6 and TRBJ2-2, with 11 bases fitting TRBD1. The junction had 7 bases not matched to a gene; V was cut back by 6 bases and J by 4 bases. The germline V gene has CDR1 MNHNY and CDR2 SVGAGI (reference sequence). CDR3 length: 16 residues. The CDR3 DNA follows: TGTGCCAGCAGGGACAGGGGGCGGACGGGCACCGGGGAGCTGTTTTTT. It yields the protein CASRDRGRTGTGELFF.

The CDR3 DNA reads TGTGCCAGCACTCCTCCCTCGGGACCGAGCACCGGGGAGCTGTTTTTT. It encodes CASTPPSGPSTGELFF. This sequence joins TRBV12-3 or TRBV12-4 and TRBJ2-2, with D possibly being TRBD1 or TRBD2 (5 bases each). Between the trimmed V and J ends, which lost 7 bases and 4 bases, there was a span of 19 bases. The CDR3 consists of 16 residues.

V and J are TRBV4-1 and TRBJ2-7; 10 bases are a match to TRBD1. This CDR3 is 14 amino acids long. Germline V gene sequence: CDR1 MGHRA, CDR2 YSYEKL. Trimming removed 6 bases from V and 5 bases from J; junction bases left unmatched: 7. DNA of the CDR3: TGCGCCAGCAGGCGGACAGGGGGAAGTAACGAGCAGTACTTC. It is translated as CASRRTGGSNEQYF.

The chain joins TRBV7-2 to TRBJ2-2; D may be TRBD2 (5 bases). This CDR3 has 13 residues. Germline values: CDR1 SGHTA, CDR2 FQGNSA. The germline V and J ends were trimmed by 3 bases and 6 bases, with 8 bases remaining between them. CDR3 residues: CASSFTRAGELFF. DNA for the CDR3: TGTGCCAGCAGCTTTACTAGGGCCGGGGAGCTGTTTTTT.

This clonotype was detected many times. The chain recombines TRBV12-3 or TRBV12-4 with TRBJ2-7, with 16 bases aligning to TRBD2. The V and J ends lost 3 bases and 3 bases, in that order; junction bases with no gene match: 14. The CDR3 extends over 20 amino acids. Here the CDR3 reads CASSFRGLPGLAGGNYEQYF. The CDR3, as DNA: TGTGCCAGCAGTTTTCGTGGGCTCCCGGGACTAGCGGGAGGGAACTACGAGCAGTACTTC.

This chain connects TRBV11-1 to TRBJ2-1; unclear D gene. V was pared by 4 bases and J by 5 bases, with 18 bases between. The CDR3 has 16 amino acids. The germline V gene has CDR1 SGHAT and CDR2 FQDESV (reference sequence). CDR3 coding DNA: TGTGCCAGCAGCTCCCTCGGTGACGGACGAGACAATGAGCAGTTCTTC. Translated: CASSSLGDGRDNEQFF.

A few counts support this clonotype. The V call is TRBV9, the J call TRBJ1-6; 7 nucleotides line up with TRBD1. The germline V gene has CDR1 SGDLS and CDR2 YYNGEE. V was clipped by 1 base and J by 10 bases; unmatched bases: 5. The CDR3 totals 14 residues. This chain's CDR3 is CASSVNQGGSPLHF. CDR3 DNA: TGTGCCAGCAGCGTAAACCAGGGGGGCTCACCCCTCCACTTT.

This clonotype was detected once. This chain uses TRBV4-3 with TRBJ2-7; D is possibly TRBD1 (5 bases). Germline V CDR1 and CDR2: LGHNA, YSLEER. Trimming pared 7 bases from V and 1 base from J, leaving 17 bases between. The CDR3 sequence is 15 residues long. The CDR3 coding sequence is TGCGCCAGCAAGGTCGGGCTAGACAGTTCCTACGAGCAGTACTTC. Amino acid sequence: CASKVGLDSSYEQYF.

This clonotype has a count of ten or more. The chain couples TRBV5-1 to TRBJ2-5, with 8 bases that match TRBD2. The length of the CDR3 is 13 residues. Trimming removed 6 bases from V and 3 bases from J; junction bases left unmatched: 4. In germline, CDR1 is SGHRS, CDR2 YFSETQ. The CDR3 nucleotides read TGCGCCAGCACCTTAGCGGGGAAAGAGACCCAGTACTTC. It is translated as CASTLAGKETQYF.

This clonotype was detected ten times or more. The J gene is TRBJ1-1, the V gene TRBV5-5; TRBD1 matches at 7 bases. CDR3 length equals 15 residues. V lost 1 base, J lost 5 bases, and 8 bases stayed unmatched. Germline V gene sequence: CDR1 SGHKS, CDR2 YYEKEE (reference sequence). The CDR3 spells CASSLTSTGRTEAFF. The DNA of the CDR3 is TGTGCCAGCAGCTTGACTTCGACAGGGCGAACTGAAGCTTTCTTT. The full variable domain, completed using reference TRBV5-5 and TRBJ1-1, is DAGVTQSPTHLIKTRGQQVTLRCSPISGHKSVSWYQQVLGQGPQFIFQYYEKEERGRGNFPDRFSARQFPNYSSELNVNALLLGDSALYLCASSLTSTGRTEAFFGQGTRLTVV.

In its sample, this clonotype was seen many times. The V call is TRBV7-2, the J call TRBJ2-5; 7 nucleotides agree with TRBD1. CDR1 is SGHTA, CDR2 FQGNSA, per germline. There are 14 residues in the CDR3. Losses at the gene ends were 4 bases for V and 1 base for J; bases not matched to a gene: 3. This CDR3 reads CASSSGQLQETQYF. The CDR3, as DNA: TGTGCCAGCAGCTCGGGACAGCTCCAAGAGACCCAGTACTTC.

This clonotype was observed at least ten times. This sequence joins TRBV18 and TRBJ2-2; 8 bases are a match to TRBD2. The CDR3 has 16 amino acids. Germline CDR1 and CDR2: KGHSH and LQKENI. V was clipped by 1 base and J by 4 bases; unmatched bases: 5. The DNA for the CDR3 is TGTGCCAGCTCACCACGTCGGCTAGCGGGCACCGGGGAGCTGTTTTTT. It encodes CASSPRRLAGTGELFF.

The table lists this clonotype with many counts. The rearrangement joins TRBV7-3 to TRBJ2-1, with D unresolved. This CDR3 spans 13 amino acids. Trimming removed 5 bases from V and 7 bases from J, with 12 bases in between. Germline CDR1 is SGHTA and CDR2 is FQGTGA. The chain's CDR3 is CASSNGVGNEQFF. Written as DNA, the CDR3 is TGTGCCAGCAGCAATGGAGTGGGGAATGAGCAGTTCTTC. The full variable domain, completed using reference TRBV7-3 and TRBJ2-1, is GAGVSQTPSNKVTEKGKYVELRCDPISGHTALYWYRQSLGQGPEFLIYFQGTGAADDSGLPNDRFFAVRPEGSVSTLKIQRTERGDSAVYLCASSNGVGNEQFFGPGTRLTVL.

V and J are TRBV20-1 and TRBJ2-7; 7 positions agree with TRBD2. Germline-derived CDR1 and CDR2 are DFQATT and SNEGSKA (reference sequence). The length of the CDR3 is 12 residues. V lost 3 bases to trimming and J lost 3 bases; unmatched junction nucleotides: 2. CDR3 in amino acids: CSASLAGYEQYF. The DNA for the CDR3 is TGCAGTGCTAGCTTAGCGGGCTACGAGCAGTACTTC.

This chain links TRBV7-2 with TRBJ1-1, with 11 nucleotides matching TRBD1. Losses at the gene ends were 5 bases for V and 4 bases for J; bases not matched to a gene: 6. The length of the CDR3 is 15 residues. The germline CDR1 and CDR2 sequences are SGHTA and FQGNSA. CDR3 in amino acids: CASSPTDRGRTEAFF. As DNA, the CDR3 is TGTGCCAGCAGCCCGACGGACAGGGGGCGCACTGAAGCTTTCTTT.

In its sample, this clonotype was seen many times. The V and J genes are TRBV20-1 and TRBJ1-4; D is unresolved. Per germline, CDR1 DFQATT and CDR2 SNEGSKA (reference sequence). The CDR3 has 12 residues. V lost 5 bases and J lost 8, with 12 bases in between. Written as DNA, the CDR3 is TGCAGTGCTGGCCTTGGGGTGGAAAAACTGTTTTTT. Amino acid sequence: CSAGLGVEKLFF.

This clonotype occurred a few times. The V and J genes are TRBV29-1 and TRBJ2-1; 9 bases are shared with TRBD2. The CDR3 consists of 14 residues. The V gene's germline CDR1 is SQVTM and CDR2 ANQGSEA. With V trimmed by 7 bases and J by 6 bases, 10 bases remained unmatched. CDR3 coding DNA: TGCAGCGGGAGGACTGCGGGAGGGGTCAATGAGCAGTTCTTC. Translation: CSGRTAGGVNEQFF.

This clonotype was counted at least ten times. The CDR3 bases are TGCAGTGCTAGAGATCCGAGCGGCTCCTACGAGCAGTACTTC. Translating it yields CSARDPSGSYEQYF. The chain employs TRBV20-1 and TRBJ2-7; D may be TRBD2 (5 bases). Trimming left V 0 bases short and J 0 bases short, with 9 bases between. The CDR3 covers 14 residues. CDR1 DFQATT and CDR2 SNEGSKA come from the germline V gene (reference sequence).

This sequence joins TRBV7-6 and TRBJ1-2; D is perhaps TRBD1 (6 bases). V was cut by 4 bases and J by 7 bases, with 13 bases left in between. The CDR3 loop spans 13 amino acids. Per germline, CDR1 SGHVS and CDR2 FNYEAQ. CDR3 coding DNA: TGTGCCAGCAGCTGGGGGACACTCTCTGGCTACACCTTC. This sequence encodes CASSWGTLSGYTF.

This clonotype turned up a few times. The CDR3 spells CASSFRASDNEQFF. DNA of the CDR3: TGTGCCAGCAGCTTCAGAGCGTCCGACAATGAGCAGTTCTTC. The V call is TRBV9, the J call TRBJ2-1; D gene ambiguous. The germline V gene encodes CDR1 SGDLS and CDR2 YYNGEE. Trimming left V 4 bases short and J 5 bases short, with 13 bases between. The CDR3 loop spans 14 amino acids.

This clonotype was observed at least ten times. The rearrangement joins TRBV28 to TRBJ1-2; 7 nucleotides align to TRBD1. After removal of 4 bases from V and 0 bases from J, the junction contained 8 bases not matched to a gene. There are 16 residues in the CDR3. In germline, CDR1 is MDHEN, CDR2 SYDVKM. The CDR3 loop reads CASSSTRQGPNYGYTF. The DNA for the CDR3 is TGTGCCAGCAGTTCAACCCGACAGGGACCTAACTATGGCTACACCTTC.

The chain joins TRBV12-3 or TRBV12-4 to TRBJ2-1, with TRBD2 matching 7 bases. CDR3 length equals 14 residues. V was pared by 11 bases and J by 0 bases, with 7 bases of the junction left unmatched. CDR3 in amino acids: CAGRGGSSYNEQFF. CDR3 sequence (DNA): TGTGCCGGACGGGGCGGGAGCTCCTACAATGAGCAGTTCTTC.

This clonotype was recorded a few times. The chain employs TRBV19 and TRBJ2-3, with 7 bases lining up with TRBD1. There are 16 residues in the CDR3. V gave up 6 bases and J gave up 2 bases; unmatched junction bases: 11. Germline CDR1 and CDR2: LNHDA and SQIVND (reference sequence). This CDR3 is CASRRSPGQFTDTQYF. The CDR3 DNA sequence: TGTGCCAGTAGGAGGTCGCCGGGACAGTTCACAGATACGCAGTATTTT.

This clonotype showed up just a few times. The chain couples TRBV20-1 to TRBJ2-1; possible D gene TRBD2, 5 bases. This CDR3 contains 15 residues. Trimming left V 3 bases short and J 0 bases short, with 12 bases between. In germline, CDR1 is DFQATT, CDR2 SNEGSKA (reference sequence). The DNA of the CDR3 is TGCAGTGCTAGTGCTTACCGGGACTCCTACAATGAGCAGTTCTTC. Translating gives CSASAYRDSYNEQFF.